This TCR beta chain was profiled in a study of technical replicates of blood from several donors (dated by TCRdb to about 2017). In the case of this clone: What antigen it recognizes has not been identified. Per-base quality was not reported, and no clone a single base away is much larger than it.

The CDR3 runs 15 amino acids, cysteine and phenylalanine included. Solely the CDR3 DNA is kept, with 45 bases framed from the first base. A distance of 15 bases separates the germline ends of V and J, which lose 5 bases and 4 bases respectively. Taken from the germline V gene, the CDR1 and CDR2 loops are SGHVS and FNYEAQ. Preparation of the library involved the immunoSEQ multiplex PCR assay. The source is immuneACCESS, and TCRdb retained only in-frame sequences with V and J called. Part of the clones is not carried over; for the studies checked, unresolved V genes explain less than half of this, and the remainder is unexplained. This sample gives 55,000 to 75,000 clones in total; 90% to 95% of them show up just once. About 3.8% of the sample goes to the ten largest clones.

The sequence was collected from a human donor in good health. Some clones in this sample may be carry-over from other donors' samples. The chain is assembled from TRBV7-6 and TRBJ2-1, with TRBD1 tentatively as D gene (7 bases match). Sequencing was performed on PBMCs. The nucleotide sequence reads as follows: TGTGCCAGCAGCCTAGGGGGGACAGTTTACAATGAGCAGTTCTTC. The encoded protein is CASSLGGTVYNEQFF.